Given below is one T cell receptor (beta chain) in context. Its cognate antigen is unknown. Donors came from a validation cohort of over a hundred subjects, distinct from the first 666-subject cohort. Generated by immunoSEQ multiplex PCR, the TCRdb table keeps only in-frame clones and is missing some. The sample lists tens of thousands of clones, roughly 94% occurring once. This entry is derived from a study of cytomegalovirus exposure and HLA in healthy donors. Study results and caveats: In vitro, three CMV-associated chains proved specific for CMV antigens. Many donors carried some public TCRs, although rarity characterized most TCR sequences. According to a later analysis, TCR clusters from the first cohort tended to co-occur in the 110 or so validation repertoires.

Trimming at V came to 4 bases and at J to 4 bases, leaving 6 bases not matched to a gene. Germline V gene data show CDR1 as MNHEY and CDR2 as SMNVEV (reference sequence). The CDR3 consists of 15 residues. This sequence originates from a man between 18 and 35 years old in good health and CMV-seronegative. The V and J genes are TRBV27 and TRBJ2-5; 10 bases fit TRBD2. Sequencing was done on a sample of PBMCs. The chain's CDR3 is CASSSSLAGVETQYF. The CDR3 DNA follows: TGTGCCAGCAGTTCCTCGCTAGCGGGGGTAGAGACCCAGTACTTC.